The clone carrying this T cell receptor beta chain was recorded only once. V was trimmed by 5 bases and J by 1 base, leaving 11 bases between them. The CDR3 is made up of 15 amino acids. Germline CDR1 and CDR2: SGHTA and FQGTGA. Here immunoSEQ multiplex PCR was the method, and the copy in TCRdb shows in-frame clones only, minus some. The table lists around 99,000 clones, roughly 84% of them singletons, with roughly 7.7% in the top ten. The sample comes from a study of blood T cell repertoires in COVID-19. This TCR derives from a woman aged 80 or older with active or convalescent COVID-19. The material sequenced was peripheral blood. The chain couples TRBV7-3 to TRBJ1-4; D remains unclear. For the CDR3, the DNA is TGTGCCAGCAGCCGTCGGGGTAGAACTAATGAAAAACTGTTTTTT. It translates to CASSRRGRTNEKLFF.